This is a list of T cell receptor beta chains from one sample in a study of neoadjuvant anti-PD-1 for oral cavity cancer. Profiling relied on immunoSEQ multiplex PCR, and the TCRdb table lists in-frame clones only, not all of them. This sample has under 7,500 clones, with just under 60% found just once. The sample consisted of tumor tissue, taken before nivolumab (anti-PD-1) treatment. These receptors all come from a person between 40 and 79 years old with oral cavity squamous cell carcinoma. The CDR3 runs from the conserved cysteine through the conserved F or W. The D gene is left open where the match is weak. Only some rows state a clone size, as once, few, many or a class for expanded clones.

NA,TRBD1,TRBV2,TRBJ2-1,CASNRQGGNEQFF,TGTGCCAGCAACAGACAGGGCGGCAATGAGCAGTTCTTC
few,NA,TRBV11-2,TRBJ2-2,CASSLRQTGELFF,TGTGCCAGCAGCCTAAGGCAGACCGGGGAGCTGTTTTTT
NA,NA,TRBV19,TRBJ1-2,CASTRSAQANYGYTF,TGTGCCAGTACCCGGTCGGCCCAAGCTAACTATGGCTACACCTTC
NA,NA,TRBV29-1,TRBJ2-7,CSVGNLDEQYF,TGCAGCGTTGGGAACCTTGACGAGCAGTACTTC
NA,TRBD2,TRBV6-6,TRBJ2-3,CASSYRGTSGGAGF,TGTGCCAGCAGTTATCGAGGGACTAGCGGGGGGGCGGGTTTT
NA,NA,TRBV7-3,TRBJ2-5,CASSHGTLQETQYF,TGTGCCAGCAGCCATGGGACTCTGCAAGAGACCCAGTACTTC
NA,NA,TRBV11-1,TRBJ2-7,CASSFSESEQYF,TGTGCCAGCAGCTTCAGCGAGTCCGAGCAGTACTTC
NA,NA,TRBV27,TRBJ2-5,CASSSPYQETQYF,TGTGCCAGCAGTTCCCCGTACCAAGAGACCCAGTACTTC
medium-sized,NA,TRBV28,TRBJ1-2,CATLLQGIEYGYTF,TGTGCCACCTTACTCCAGGGGATTGAATATGGCTACACCTTC
NA,NA,TRBV9,TRBJ1-3,CASSVSDRISGNTIYF,TGTGCCAGCAGCGTCTCCGACCGGATCTCTGGAAACACCATATATTTT
NA,NA,TRBV5-1,TRBJ2-3,CASQRAGEVGTDTQYF,TGCGCCAGCCAAAGAGCCGGGGAAGTAGGCACAGATACGCAGTATTTT
few,TRBD1,TRBV19,TRBJ2-2,CASSIGQGNTGELFF,TGTGCCAGTAGTATAGGACAGGGGAACACCGGGGAGCTGTTTTTT
NA,NA,TRBV19,TRBJ2-1,CASRANYNEQFF,TGTGCCAGTAGGGCAAATTACAATGAGCAGTTCTTC
NA,TRBD1,TRBV7-8,TRBJ2-1,CASSSRQGPGYNEQFF,TGTGCCAGCAGCTCCCGACAGGGACCAGGTTACAATGAGCAGTTCTTC
NA,TRBD1,TRBV18,TRBJ2-1,CASSPRGLGNEQFF,TGTGCCAGCTCACCAAGGGGGCTGGGGAATGAGCAGTTCTTC
NA,NA,TRBV5-1,TRBJ1-6,CASSYHPTDNSPLHF,TGCGCCAGCAGCTATCACCCGACAGATAATTCACCCCTCCACTTT
NA,NA,TRBV9,TRBJ2-1,CASSVEPNYNEQFF,TGTGCCAGCAGCGTAGAACCGAACTACAATGAGCAGTTCTTC
NA,TRBD1,TRBV5-4,TRBJ1-2,CASSGQGEDGYTF,TGTGCCAGCTCGGGACAGGGGGAAGATGGCTACACCTTC
NA,TRBD2,TRBV7-6,TRBJ2-3,CASSLWASGGAGTDTQYF,TGTGCCAGCAGCTTATGGGCTAGCGGGGGGGCCGGCACAGATACGCAGTATTTT
NA,NA,TRBV27,TRBJ2-1,CATARGPEQFF,TGTGCCACCGCCCGGGGCCCTGAGCAGTTCTTC
NA,NA,TRBV5-1,TRBJ1-6,CASRDGDNSPLHF,TGCGCCAGCCGGGACGGGGATAATTCACCCCTCCACTTT
few,NA,TRBV2,TRBJ2-1,CASSRDAASEQFF,TGTGCCAGCAGTCGAGACGCGGCCAGTGAGCAGTTCTTC
NA,NA,TRBV10-2,TRBJ2-3,CATRAVIFEGNRTLPFSTDTQYF,TGCGCCACCAGAGCAGTGATTTTTGAAGGGAACAGAACCTTACCCTTTAGCACAGATACGCAGTATTTT
NA,TRBD1,TRBV6-4,TRBJ1-2,CASRLQGEGAYGYTF,TGTGCCAGCAGGCTACAGGGGGAAGGGGCCTATGGCTACACCTTC
NA,NA,TRBV27,TRBJ2-1,CASGKDLGGYNEQFF,TGTGCCAGCGGGAAGGACTTGGGAGGTTACAATGAGCAGTTCTTC
few,TRBD2,TRBV6-1,TRBJ2-2,CASRELAGANTGELFF,TGTGCCAGCAGAGAACTAGCGGGAGCGAACACCGGGGAGCTGTTTTTT
few,NA,TRBV2,TRBJ1-2,CASSEGRSNNYGYTF,TGTGCCAGCAGTGAAGGCCGTTCGAATAACTATGGCTACACCTTC
NA,TRBD1,TRBV18,TRBJ1-5,CASSRDRTHQPQHF,TGTGCCAGCTCACGGGACAGAACCCATCAGCCCCAGCATTTT
NA,NA,TRBV7-6,TRBJ2-7,CASSTRPNSYEQYF,TGTGCCAGCAGCACCAGACCCAACTCCTACGAGCAGTACTTC
once,TRBD2,TRBV13,TRBJ2-1,CASSLGLAGGLYNEQFF,TGTGCCAGCAGCTTAGGACTAGCGGGGGGGCTCTACAATGAGCAGTTCTTC
NA,NA,TRBV4-3,TRBJ1-1,CASSNSGIAFF,TGCGCCAGCAGCAATAGTGGGATAGCTTTCTTT
NA,NA,TRBV14,TRBJ2-7,CASSLLFEQYF,TGTGCCAGCAGCCTCTTATTCGAGCAGTACTTC
NA,TRBD2,TRBV5-1,TRBJ2-3,CASSTRTSGRATDTQYF,TGCGCCAGCAGCACCCGGACTAGCGGGAGGGCGACAGATACGCAGTATTTT
NA,NA,TRBV28,TRBJ2-7,CASSSSSASSYEQYF,TGTGCCAGCAGTTCCTCTAGCGCGAGCTCCTACGAGCAGTACTTC
NA,NA,TRBV19,TRBJ2-7,CASSISRGTRVYEQYF,TGTGCCAGTAGTATTAGCAGAGGGACGCGGGTTTACGAGCAGTACTTC
NA,TRBD1,TRBV11-3,TRBJ2-3,CASSTRDRGDTQYF,TGTGCCAGCAGCACACGGGACAGGGGTGATACGCAGTATTTT
NA,NA,TRBV18,TRBJ1-2,CASSPQGDRAGYTF,TGTGCCAGCTCACCACAGGGGGATCGAGCTGGCTACACCTTC
NA,TRBD1,TRBV7-9,TRBJ1-4,CASSLAWTGEKLFF,TGTGCCAGCAGCTTAGCTTGGACAGGGGAAAAACTGTTTTTT
NA,NA,TRBV7-2,TRBJ2-3,CASSLTLATTSTDTQYF,TGTGCCAGCAGCTTAACCCTAGCGACAACATCCACAGATACGCAGTATTTT
few,NA,TRBV7-9,TRBJ2-7,CASSLRGYEQYF,TGTGCCAGCAGCTTACGGGGGTACGAGCAGTACTTC
NA,TRBD1,TRBV10-3,TRBJ2-7,CAISETLTGESSYEQYF,TGTGCCATCAGTGAGACCCTAACAGGGGAGAGCTCCTACGAGCAGTACTTC
NA,NA,TRBV30,TRBJ2-7,CAWSVWGYEQYF,TGTGCCTGGAGTGTTTGGGGATACGAGCAGTACTTC
NA,NA,TRBV5-5,TRBJ1-1,CASSLQASNTEAFF,TGTGCCAGCAGCTTGCAGGCTTCGAACACTGAAGCTTTCTTT
few,NA,TRBV19,TRBJ2-2,CASSIGSKVSGELFF,TGTGCCAGTAGTATAGGGAGTAAAGTCTCCGGGGAGCTGTTTTTT
once,NA,TRBV7-9,TRBJ1-4,CASSLQGSANEKLFF,TGTGCCAGCAGCTTGCAGGGGTCTGCTAATGAAAAACTGTTTTTT
NA,NA,TRBV5-6,TRBJ1-1,CASSLRAGITNTEAFF,TGTGCCAGCAGCTTGAGGGCAGGAATAACGAACACTGAAGCTTTCTTT
few,NA,TRBV4-1,TRBJ2-2,CASSQGTIANTGELFF,TGCGCCAGCAGCCAAGGGACAATCGCGAACACCGGGGAGCTGTTTTTT
NA,NA,TRBV14,TRBJ1-2,CASSQGYQTGYTF,TGTGCCAGCAGCCAAGGGTACCAAACGGGCTACACCTTC
NA,NA,TRBV5-1,TRBJ1-1,CASSLATETEAFF,TGCGCCAGCAGCTTGGCCACAGAGACTGAAGCTTTCTTT
few,TRBD1,TRBV5-1,TRBJ1-4,CASRRQGYNEKLFF,TGCGCCAGCAGGCGACAGGGGTATAATGAAAAACTGTTTTTT
NA,TRBD2,TRBV7-8,TRBJ2-7,CASSFSGVSSYEQYF,TGTGCCAGCAGCTTTAGCGGGGTGAGCTCCTACGAGCAGTACTTC
few,TRBD2,TRBV6-5,TRBJ2-7,CASSSNSGLVREQYF,TGTGCCAGCAGTTCGAACTCCGGACTAGTTCGCGAGCAGTACTTC
NA,NA,TRBV18,TRBJ1-1,CASSPEQHTEAFF,TGTGCCAGCTCACCTGAACAGCACACTGAAGCTTTCTTT
few,NA,TRBV19,TRBJ1-2,CASTLTDRQGYTF,TGTGCCAGTACATTAACCGACAGGCAGGGCTACACCTTC